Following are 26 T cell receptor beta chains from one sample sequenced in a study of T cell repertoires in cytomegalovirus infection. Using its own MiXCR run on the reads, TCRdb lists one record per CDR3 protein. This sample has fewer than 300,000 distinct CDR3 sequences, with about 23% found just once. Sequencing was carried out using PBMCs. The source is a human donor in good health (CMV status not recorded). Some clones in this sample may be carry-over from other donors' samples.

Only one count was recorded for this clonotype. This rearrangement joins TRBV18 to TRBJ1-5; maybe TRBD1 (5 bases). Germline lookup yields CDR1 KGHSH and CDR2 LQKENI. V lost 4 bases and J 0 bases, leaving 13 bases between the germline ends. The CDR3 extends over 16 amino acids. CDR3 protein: CASSLQGSYSNQPQHF. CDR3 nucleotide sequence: TGTGCCAGCTCACTTCAGGGATCCTATAGCAATCAGCCCCAGCATTTT.

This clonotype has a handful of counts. CDR3 in amino acids: CASSRGGRENQPQHF. In DNA form, the CDR3 reads TGTGCCAGCAGCCGAGGAGGCAGGGAGAATCAGCCCCAGCATTTT. V is TRBV11-2 and J is TRBJ1-5, with D perhaps TRBD1 (5 bases). Germline loops: CDR1 SGHAT, CDR2 FQNNGV. The ends were cut back, 5 bases at V and 4 bases at J, with 15 bases in the middle. This CDR3 has 15 amino acids.

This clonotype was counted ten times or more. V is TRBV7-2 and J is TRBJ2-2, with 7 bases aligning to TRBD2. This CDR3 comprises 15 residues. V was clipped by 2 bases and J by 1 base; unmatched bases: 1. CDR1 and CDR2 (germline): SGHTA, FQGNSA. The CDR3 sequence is CASSLLAVNTGELFF. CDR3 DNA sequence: TGTGCCAGCAGCTTACTAGCGGTGAACACCGGGGAGCTGTTTTTT. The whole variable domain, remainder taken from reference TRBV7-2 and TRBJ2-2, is GAGVSQSPSNKVTEKGKDVELRCDPISGHTALYWYRQSLGQGLEFLIYFQGNSAPDKSGLPSDRFSAERTGGSVSTLTIQRTQQEDSAVYLCASSLLAVNTGELFFGEGSRLTVL.

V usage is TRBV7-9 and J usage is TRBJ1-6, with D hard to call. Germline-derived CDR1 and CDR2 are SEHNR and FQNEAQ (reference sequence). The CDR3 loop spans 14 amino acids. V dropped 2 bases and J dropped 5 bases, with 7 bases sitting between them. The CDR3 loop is CASSLNGNNSPLHF. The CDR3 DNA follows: TGTGCCAGCAGCTTAAATGGTAATAATTCACCCCTCCACTTT.

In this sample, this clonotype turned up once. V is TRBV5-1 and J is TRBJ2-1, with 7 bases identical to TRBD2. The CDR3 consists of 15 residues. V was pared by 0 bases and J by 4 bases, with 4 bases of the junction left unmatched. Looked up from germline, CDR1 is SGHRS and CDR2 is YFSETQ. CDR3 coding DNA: TGCGCCAGCAGCTTGGCGTCGGGACTATACAATGAGCAGTTCTTC. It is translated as CASSLASGLYNEQFF.

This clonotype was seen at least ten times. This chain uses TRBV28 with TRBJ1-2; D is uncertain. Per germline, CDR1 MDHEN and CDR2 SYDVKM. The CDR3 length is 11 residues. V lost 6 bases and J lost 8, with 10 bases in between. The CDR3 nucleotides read TGTGCCAGCAGGGCTACCATCGGCTACACCTTC. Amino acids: CASRATIGYTF.

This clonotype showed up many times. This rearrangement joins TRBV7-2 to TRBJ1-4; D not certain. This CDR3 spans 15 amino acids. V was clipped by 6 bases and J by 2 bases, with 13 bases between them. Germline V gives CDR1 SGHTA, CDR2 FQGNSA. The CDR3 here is CASRPWTDTNEKLFF. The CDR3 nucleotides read TGTGCCAGCAGGCCCTGGACGGATACTAATGAAAAACTGTTTTTT.

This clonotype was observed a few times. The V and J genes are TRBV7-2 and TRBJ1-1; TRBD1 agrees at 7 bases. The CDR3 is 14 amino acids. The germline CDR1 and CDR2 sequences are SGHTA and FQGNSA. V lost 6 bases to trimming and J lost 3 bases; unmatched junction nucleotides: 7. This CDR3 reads CASSRQGPDTEAFF. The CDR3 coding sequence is TGTGCCAGCAGTCGACAGGGTCCAGACACTGAAGCTTTCTTT.

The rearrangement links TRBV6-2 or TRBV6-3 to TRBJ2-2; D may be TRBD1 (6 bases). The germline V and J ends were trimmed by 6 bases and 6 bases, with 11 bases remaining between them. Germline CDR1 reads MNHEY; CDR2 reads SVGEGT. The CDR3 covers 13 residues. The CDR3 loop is CASRPTGSGELFF. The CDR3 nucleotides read TGTGCCAGCAGACCTACAGGGTCCGGGGAGCTGTTTTTT.

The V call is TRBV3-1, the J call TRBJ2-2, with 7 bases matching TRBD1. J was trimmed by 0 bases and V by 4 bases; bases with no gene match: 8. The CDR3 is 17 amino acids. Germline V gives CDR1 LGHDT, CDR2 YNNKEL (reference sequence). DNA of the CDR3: TGTGCCAGCAGCCCAGGACAGGCCCTCTCGAACACCGGGGAGCTGTTTTTT. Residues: CASSPGQALSNTGELFF.

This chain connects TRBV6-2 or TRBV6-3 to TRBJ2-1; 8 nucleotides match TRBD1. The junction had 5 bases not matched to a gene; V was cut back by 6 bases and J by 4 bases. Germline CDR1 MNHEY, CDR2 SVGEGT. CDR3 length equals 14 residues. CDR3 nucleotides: TGTGCCAGCAGACAAAGACAGGGGTACAATGAGCAGTTCTTC. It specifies CASRQRQGYNEQFF.

CDR3 sequence reads: CSVGGLANYGYTF. In DNA, the CDR3 is TGCAGCGTTGGTGGGTTAGCTAACTATGGCTACACCTTC. This chain links TRBV29-1 with TRBJ1-2; no firm D call. Trimming cost V 4 bases and J 0 bases, with 9 bases left between them. The germline V gene encodes CDR1 SQVTM and CDR2 ANQGSEA. This CDR3 contains 13 residues.

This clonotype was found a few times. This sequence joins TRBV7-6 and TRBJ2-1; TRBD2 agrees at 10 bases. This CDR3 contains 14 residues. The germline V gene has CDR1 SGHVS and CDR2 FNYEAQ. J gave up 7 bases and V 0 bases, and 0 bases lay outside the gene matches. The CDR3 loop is CASSLAAGGNEQFF. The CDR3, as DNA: TGTGCCAGCAGCTTAGCAGCGGGAGGGAATGAGCAGTTCTTC.

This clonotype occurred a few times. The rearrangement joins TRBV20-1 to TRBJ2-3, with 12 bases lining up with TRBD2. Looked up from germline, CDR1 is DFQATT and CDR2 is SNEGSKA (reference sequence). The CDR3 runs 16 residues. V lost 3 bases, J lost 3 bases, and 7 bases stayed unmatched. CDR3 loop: CSARTSGSRRTDTQYF. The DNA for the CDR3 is TGCAGTGCTAGGACTAGCGGGAGCAGAAGGACAGATACGCAGTATTTT.

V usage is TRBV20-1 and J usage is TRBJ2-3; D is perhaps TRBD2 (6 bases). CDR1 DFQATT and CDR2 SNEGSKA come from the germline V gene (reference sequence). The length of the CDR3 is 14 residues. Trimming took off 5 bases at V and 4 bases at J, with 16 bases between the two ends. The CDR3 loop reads CSAPRRASSDTQYF. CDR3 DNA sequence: TGCAGTGCTCCGAGGAGGGCATCGTCAGATACGCAGTATTTT.

CDR3 DNA: TGTGCCAGCAGCTCGATCGAGGGGGAGTTCGGACTAGCAACTTCAGAGACCCAGTACTTC. This encodes CASSSIEGEFGLATSETQYF. The chain carries TRBV7-8 and TRBJ2-5, with 8 bases fitting TRBD2. Germline CDR1 and CDR2: SGHVS and FQNEAQ. The CDR3 has 20 residues. V was pared by 4 bases and J by 4 bases, with 23 bases of the junction left unmatched. Using reference TRBV7-8 and TRBJ2-5 for the parts outside the CDR3, the full variable domain is GAGVSQSPRYKVAKRGQDVALRCDPISGHVSLFWYQQALGQGPEFLTYFQNEAQLDKSGLPSDRFFAERPEGSVSTLKIQRTQQEDSAVYLCASSSIEGEFGLATSETQYFGPGTRLLVL.

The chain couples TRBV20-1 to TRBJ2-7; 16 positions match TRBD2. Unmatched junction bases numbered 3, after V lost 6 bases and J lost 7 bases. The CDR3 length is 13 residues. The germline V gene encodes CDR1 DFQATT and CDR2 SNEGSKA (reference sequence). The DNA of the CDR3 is TGCAGTGCCGGGACTAGCGGGAGGGGTGAGCAGTACTTC. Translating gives CSAGTSGRGEQYF.

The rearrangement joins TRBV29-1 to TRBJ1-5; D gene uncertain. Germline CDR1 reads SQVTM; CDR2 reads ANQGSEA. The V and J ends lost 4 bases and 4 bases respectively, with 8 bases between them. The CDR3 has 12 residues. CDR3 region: CSVANRNQPQHF. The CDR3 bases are TGCAGCGTTGCCAATAGGAATCAGCCCCAGCATTTT.

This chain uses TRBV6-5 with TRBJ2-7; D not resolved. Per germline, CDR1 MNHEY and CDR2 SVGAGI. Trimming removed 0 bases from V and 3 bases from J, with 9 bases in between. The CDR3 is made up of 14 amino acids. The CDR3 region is CASSYSVKGYEQYF. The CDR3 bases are TGTGCCAGCAGTTACTCCGTCAAGGGCTACGAGCAGTACTTC.

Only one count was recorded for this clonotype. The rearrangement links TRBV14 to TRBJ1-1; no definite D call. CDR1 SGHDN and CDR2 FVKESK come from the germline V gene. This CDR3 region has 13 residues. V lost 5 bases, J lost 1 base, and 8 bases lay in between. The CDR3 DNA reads TGTGCCAGCAGCTACTACCCGAACACTGAAGCTTTCTTT. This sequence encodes CASSYYPNTEAFF. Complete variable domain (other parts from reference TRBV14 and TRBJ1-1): EAGVTQFPSHSVIEKGQTVTLRCDPISGHDNLYWYRRVMGKEIKFLLHFVKESKQDESGMPNNRFLAERTGGTYSTLKVQPAELEDSGVYFCASSYYPNTEAFFGQGTRLTVV.

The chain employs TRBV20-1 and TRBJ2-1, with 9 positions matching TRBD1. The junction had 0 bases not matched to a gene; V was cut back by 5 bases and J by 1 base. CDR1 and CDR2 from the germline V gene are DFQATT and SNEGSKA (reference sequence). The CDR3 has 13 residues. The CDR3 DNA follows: TGCAGTGCTGGACAGGGGTCCTACAATGAGCAGTTCTTC. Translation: CSAGQGSYNEQFF.

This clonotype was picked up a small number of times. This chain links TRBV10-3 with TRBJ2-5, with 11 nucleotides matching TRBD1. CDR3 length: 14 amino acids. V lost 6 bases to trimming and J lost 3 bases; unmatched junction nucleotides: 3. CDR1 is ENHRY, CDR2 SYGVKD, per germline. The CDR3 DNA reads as TGTGCCATCAGCGCGGGACAGGGGGAAGAGACCCAGTACTTC. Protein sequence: CAISAGQGEETQYF.

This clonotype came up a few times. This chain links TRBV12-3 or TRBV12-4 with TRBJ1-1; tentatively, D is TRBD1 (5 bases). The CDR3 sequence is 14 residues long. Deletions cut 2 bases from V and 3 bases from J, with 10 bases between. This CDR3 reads CASSLPGIDTEAFF. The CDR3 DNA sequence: TGTGCCAGCAGTTTACCAGGGATAGACACTGAAGCTTTCTTT.

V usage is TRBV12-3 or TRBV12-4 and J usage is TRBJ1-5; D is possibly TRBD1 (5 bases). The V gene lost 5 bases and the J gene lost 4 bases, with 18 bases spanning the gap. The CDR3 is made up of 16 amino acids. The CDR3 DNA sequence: TGTGCCAGCAGTATCTCCGGGACCCCGGGGAATCAGCCCCAGCATTTT. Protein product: CASSISGTPGNQPQHF.

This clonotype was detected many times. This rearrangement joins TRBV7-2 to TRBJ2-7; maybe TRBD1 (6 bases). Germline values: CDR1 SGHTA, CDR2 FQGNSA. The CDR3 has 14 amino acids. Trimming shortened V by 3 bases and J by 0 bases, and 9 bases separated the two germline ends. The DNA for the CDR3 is TGTGCCAGCAGCTTCGACAGGACCTCCTACGAGCAGTACTTC. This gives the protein CASSFDRTSYEQYF.

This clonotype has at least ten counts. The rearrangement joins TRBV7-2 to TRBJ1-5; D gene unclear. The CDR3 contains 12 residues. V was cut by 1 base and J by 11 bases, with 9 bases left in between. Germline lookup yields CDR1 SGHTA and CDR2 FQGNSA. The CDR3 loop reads CASSLETLAQHF. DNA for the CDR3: TGTGCCAGCAGCTTAGAGACACTTGCCCAGCATTTT.